Listed here is a single T cell receptor (beta chain). Its antigen is still unknown. The data derive from a study of radiotherapy plus CTLA-4 blockade in lung cancer. Study-wide results and caveats: Clones derived from tumor TCRs expanded in blood after radiotherapy plus ipilimumab. Increased serum interferon-beta after radiation also reportedly predicted response strongly.

Chemo-refractory metastatic non-small-cell lung cancer patients received focal radiation with ipilimumab CTLA-4 blockade. The repertoire was sequenced with immunoSEQ multiplex PCR; TCRdb's copy has only in-frame clones and lacks some. Of about 48,000 clones listed, about 81% are singletons. The germline V gene has CDR1 SGDLS and CDR2 YYNGEE. The CDR3 is 13 amino acids. V lost 4 bases to trimming and J lost 7 bases; unmatched junction nucleotides: 2. The sequence was collected from a human donor with non-small cell lung cancer who had stable disease on radiotherapy plus ipilimumab. The chain combines TRBV9 with TRBJ2-1; 10 bases are a match to TRBD1. Specimen: peripheral blood, collected from a patient treated with radiotherapy plus ipilimumab. The CDR3 spells CASSLGQGNEQFF. In DNA form, the CDR3 reads TGTGCCAGCAGCTTGGGACAGGGGAATGAGCAGTTCTTC.